The T cell receptor beta chain described here comes from a study of blood T cell repertoires in COVID-19. In the study overall: The United States, Italy and Spain were the sources of the acute and convalescent COVID-19 samples.

Germline-derived CDR1 and CDR2 are SGHVS and FQNEAQ. J gave up 3 bases and V 5 bases, and 10 bases lay outside the gene matches. The CDR3 covers 17 residues. As originally analysed: Estimated nucleated cell counts came from reference gene primer amplification. The table came from immunoSEQ multiplex PCR; TCRdb's copy has only in-frame clones and leaves some out. The V and J calls and the clone size are those of that table, but D and trimming were determined from the DNA. The sample shows fewer than 250,000 clones, about 90% of them seen only once. The chain recombines TRBV7-8 with TRBJ2-4; TRBD2 agrees at 10 bases. The sequenced sample consisted of peripheral blood. The sequence was obtained from a woman in her forties or fifties with acute or convalescent COVID-19. The CDR3 is CASSPGLAENVKNIQYF. CDR3 DNA: TGTGCCAGCAGCCCCGGACTAGCGGAGAACGTCAAAAACATTCAGTACTTC.